These 24 T cell receptor beta chains share one sample of origin, sequenced in a study of a mutant IDH1 vaccine in newly diagnosed glioma. Sequencing was performed with immunoSEQ multiplex PCR; in TCRdb, only in-frame clones are kept and a portion is missing. The sample lists 85,000 to 100,000 clones; 80% to 90% were seen once. This sample's time point: baseline, week 1 (first vaccination visit). This sample's treatment: pre-vaccination baseline after standard-of-care therapy. Sequencing was performed on PBMCs, taken from a glioma patient treated with radiotherapy, temozolomide or both. Every receptor here comes from a woman aged 50 to 60 with glioma.

The chain is built from TRBV4-1 and TRBJ1-2; D is unclear. V lost 0 bases and J lost 3, with 11 bases in between. Germline assignment: CDR1 MGHRA and CDR2 YSYEKL. CDR3 length: 15 residues. The chain's CDR3 is CASSQEAGSYYGYTF. CDR3 bases: TGCGCCAGCAGCCAAGAGGCAGGTTCCTACTATGGCTACACCTTC.

The sample holds one count of this clone. The rearrangement joins TRBV4-1 to TRBJ2-7; D remains ambiguous. V shed 1 base and J shed 2 bases, with 9 bases lying between them. The CDR3 is 14 residues long. Looked up from germline, CDR1 is MGHRA and CDR2 is YSYEKL. The CDR3 nucleotides are TGCGCCAGCAGCCAAGCTCCCTGGGCCTACGAGCAGTACTTC. Translation gives CASSQAPWAYEQYF.

J is TRBJ1-1 and V is TRBV5-1, with a tentative D call TRBD1 (6 bases). The CDR3 is made up of 18 amino acids. Germline V lookup: CDR1 SGHRS, CDR2 YFSETQ. Trimming stripped 0 bases from V and 6 bases from J, with 24 bases between. CDR3 loop: CASSLAARVGGAMAEAFF. The DNA for the CDR3 is TGCGCCAGCAGCTTGGCGGCTCGGGTAGGGGGGGCGATGGCTGAAGCTTTCTTT.

The V gene is TRBV27, the J gene TRBJ2-1; 9 bases align to TRBD2. Germline CDR1 reads MNHEY; CDR2 reads SMNVEV (reference sequence). Trimming cost V 3 bases and J 6 bases; bases outside gene matches: 6. The CDR3 covers 15 residues. CDR3 amino acids: CASSFRGRAGNEQFF. The CDR3 nucleotides are TGTGCCAGCAGTTTTCGCGGGAGGGCCGGCAATGAGCAGTTCTTC.

The chain combines TRBV9 with TRBJ2-3; D gene uncertain. Trimming pared 2 bases from V and 3 bases from J, leaving 7 bases between. Germline values: CDR1 SGDLS, CDR2 YYNGEE. The CDR3 contains 13 residues. The CDR3 loop reads CASSVDWTDTQYF. CDR3 DNA: TGTGCCAGCAGCGTTGACTGGACAGATACGCAGTATTTT.

This rearrangement joins TRBV6-5 to TRBJ1-2, with D possibly matching TRBD1 (6 bases). With 0 bases removed from V and 6 bases from J, the gap between germline ends came to 14 bases. CDR1 is MNHEY and CDR2 is SVGAGI in the germline V gene. The CDR3 extends over 15 amino acids. The CDR3 nucleotides are TGTGCCAGCAGTTACTCAACCGGGACATACGATGGCTACACCTTC. This codes for CASSYSTGTYDGYTF.

The J gene is TRBJ2-7, the V gene TRBV11-3, with D possibly called TRBD1 or TRBD2 (5 bases each). Germline V gene lookup returns CDR1 SGHNT and CDR2 YENEEA. Trimming took off 5 bases at V and 1 base at J, with 12 bases between the two ends. The CDR3 is 14 residues long. In DNA, the CDR3 is TGTGCCAGCAGCCCAACGTGGGGGTCCTACGAGCAGTACTTC. This encodes CASSPTWGSYEQYF.

In this sample, this clone turned up once. The chain joins TRBV6-6 to TRBJ2-7, with 11 positions matching TRBD2. CDR1 and CDR2 (germline): MNHNY, SVGAGI (reference sequence). This CDR3 is built from 15 residues. V was pared by 5 bases and J by 3 bases, with 6 bases of the junction left unmatched. CDR3 in amino acids: CASSRGTSGHYEQYF. DNA for the CDR3: TGTGCCAGCAGTAGGGGGACTAGCGGCCACTACGAGCAGTACTTC.

The rearrangement uses TRBV27 and TRBJ2-6, with 7 bases lining up with TRBD2. J gave up 3 bases and V 7 bases, and 9 bases lay outside the gene matches. The CDR3 runs to 16 residues. Germline V gene lookup returns CDR1 MNHEY and CDR2 SMNVEV (reference sequence). The CDR3 reads CASTLMGGYGANVLTF. Written as DNA, the CDR3 is TGTGCCAGCACCCTAATGGGGGGGTATGGGGCCAACGTCCTGACTTTC. Looking up the rest from reference TRBV27 and TRBJ2-6 gives the full variable domain: EAQVTQNPRYLITVTGKKLTVTCSQNMNHEYMSWYRQDPGLGLRQIYYSMNVEVTDKGDVPEGYKVSRKEKRNFPLILESPSPNQTSLYFCASTLMGGYGANVLTFGAGSRLTVL.

This clone was seen only a few times. The CDR3 DNA follows: TGTGCCTGTACCACCGAAGGGGATCCCTATGGCTACACCTTC. Encoded protein: CACTTEGDPYGYTF. The chain is built from TRBV30 and TRBJ1-2, with TRBD1 as a possible D gene (5 bases). This CDR3 spans 14 amino acids. V lost 6 bases, J lost 4 bases, and 18 bases lay in between. Per the germline V gene, CDR1 is GTSNPN and CDR2 is SVGIG (reference sequence). The variable domain in full, with the rest retrieved from reference TRBV30 and TRBJ1-2, is SQTIHQWPATLVQPVGSPLSLECTVEGTSNPNLYWYRQAAGRGLQLLFYSVGIGQISSEVPQNLSASRPQDRQFILSSKKLLLSDSGFYLCACTTEGDPYGYTFGSGTRLTVV.

This chain joins TRBV5-1 and TRBJ2-7, with D possibly TRBD2 on 6 matching bases. The V end was cut by 0 bases, the J end by 4 bases, with 17 bases between. The length of the CDR3 is 16 residues. The germline V gene encodes CDR1 SGHRS and CDR2 YFSETQ. The CDR3, as DNA: TGCGCCAGCAGCTTGGCCGGAGGCCTCGGGGGTTACGAGCAGTACTTC. Protein: CASSLAGGLGGYEQYF.

The chain joins TRBV6-6 to TRBJ1-1, with D uncertain. The germline V gene encodes CDR1 MNHNY and CDR2 SVGAGI (reference sequence). V lost 1 base and J 5 bases, leaving 8 bases between the germline ends. This CDR3 spans 13 amino acids. CDR3 DNA: TGTGCCAGCAGTTACTGGTGGGAAACTGAAGCTTTCTTT. Translation: CASSYWWETEAFF.

J is TRBJ2-5 and V is TRBV6-6; unclear D gene. The J call could be wrong; TRBJ2-7 is a better fit for the DNA end. The CDR3 contains 16 residues. Per germline, CDR1 MNHNY and CDR2 SVGAGI (reference sequence). CDR3 amino acids: CASSYGVSHPSNEQYF. The CDR3 region has the DNA TGTGCCAGCAGTTACGGTGTCTCTCACCCCTCAAACGAGCAGTACTTC.

This sequence joins TRBV7-9 and TRBJ2-2, with 9 bases that match TRBD1. Germline values: CDR1 SEHNR, CDR2 FQNEAQ (reference sequence). The CDR3 runs to 17 residues. J lost 1 base, V lost 7 bases, and 10 bases had no gene match. The CDR3 here is CASTLLWDRVNTGELFF. CDR3 coding DNA: TGTGCCAGCACCCTTCTATGGGACAGGGTGAACACCGGGGAGCTGTTTTTT.

This clone came up once. V usage is TRBV5-1 and J usage is TRBJ1-5; 8 bases are a match to TRBD1. Germline trimming cut 1 base from V and 5 bases from J; bases unmatched to any gene: 5. There are 15 residues in the CDR3. Germline loops: CDR1 SGHRS, CDR2 YFSETQ. The CDR3 reads CASSLFAGGDQPQHF. The CDR3 nucleotides are TGCGCCAGCAGCTTGTTCGCAGGGGGCGATCAGCCCCAGCATTTT.

The CDR3 loop reads CASSSQRGTGWDQETQYF. In DNA form, the CDR3 reads TGTGCCAGCAGCTCCCAAAGGGGGACAGGGTGGGACCAAGAGACCCAGTACTTC. The rearrangement joins TRBV21-1 to TRBJ2-5; the table's TRBD1 call for D was not verified on the DNA. TRBV21-1 is a pseudogene segment. There are 18 residues in the CDR3.

Only a few counts were recorded for this clone. The gene calls are TRBV11-1 and TRBJ2-5, with D possibly TRBD2 on 6 matching bases. The V end lost 3 bases, the J end lost 5 bases, and 16 bases lay between the germline ends. The CDR3 sequence is 15 residues long. Per germline, CDR1 SGHAT and CDR2 FQDESV (reference sequence). DNA for the CDR3: TGTGCCAGCAGCTTCATAGGGCGGGACGGGGAGACCCAGTACTTC. Translated, it gives CASSFIGRDGETQYF.

With respect to this clone: The junction and the germline gene differ at one end; a read error may be behind it. The chain uses TRBV6-5 and TRBJ1-5; 7 bases are a match to TRBD1. Germline assignment: CDR1 MNHEY and CDR2 SVGAGI. The CDR3 is made up of 14 amino acids. The DNA for the CDR3 is TGTGCCATCAGTGAGACAGGGAGGGATCAGCCCCAGCATTTT. Translation gives CAISETGRDQPQHF.

This clone was recorded once. The chain uses TRBV2 and TRBJ2-1; 7 nucleotides match TRBD2. V dropped 7 bases and J dropped 2; count of bases not matched to a gene: 8. CDR1 and CDR2 (germline): SNHLY, FYNNEI. The CDR3 loop spans 15 amino acids. Here the CDR3 reads CASTRELMTYNEQFF. The CDR3 DNA is TGTGCCAGCACGCGGGAGTTGATGACCTACAATGAGCAGTTCTTC.

This chain links TRBV28 with TRBJ1-5; D possibly corresponds to TRBD1 (5 bases). CDR3 length: 15 amino acids. Germline-derived CDR1 and CDR2 are MDHEN and SYDVKM. Trimming took 1 base from V and 5 from J, leaving 12 bases between them. CDR3 in amino acids: CASSLLGGGDQPQHF. In DNA form, the CDR3 reads TGTGCCAGCAGTTTATTAGGAGGAGGGGATCAGCCCCAGCATTTT.

This clone was detected only once. The V and J genes are TRBV7-9 and TRBJ2-1; D may be TRBD2 (6 bases). The germline CDR1 and CDR2 sequences are SEHNR and FQNEAQ (reference sequence). The CDR3 loop spans 14 amino acids. V was trimmed by 4 bases and J by 6 bases, leaving 13 bases between them. The CDR3 loop reads CASSSWGVSNEQFF. For the CDR3, the DNA is TGTGCCAGCAGCTCCTGGGGGGTTTCCAATGAGCAGTTCTTC. Full variable domain (outside the CDR3, taken from reference TRBV7-9 and TRBJ2-1): DTGVSQNPRHKITKRGQNVTFRCDPISEHNRLYWYRQTLGQGPEFLTYFQNEAQLEKSRLLSDRFSAERPKGSFSTLEIQRTEQGDSAMYLCASSSWGVSNEQFFGPGTRLTVL.

V usage is TRBV14 and J usage is TRBJ2-1, with 11 bases lining up with TRBD2. The CDR3 loop spans 17 amino acids. Trimming took 0 bases from V and 6 from J; bases not matched to a gene: 7. Germline V gene lookup returns CDR1 SGHDN and CDR2 FVKESK. CDR3 sequence (DNA): TGTGCCAGCAGCCAAGATAGGATAGCGGGAGGGCCCAATGAGCAGTTCTTC. It yields the protein CASSQDRIAGGPNEQFF. Full variable domain (remainder filled in from reference TRBV14 and TRBJ2-1): EAGVTQFPSHSVIEKGQTVTLRCDPISGHDNLYWYRRVMGKEIKFLLHFVKESKQDESGMPNNRFLAERTGGTYSTLKVQPAELEDSGVYFCASSQDRIAGGPNEQFFGPGTRLTVL.

This sequence joins TRBV28 and TRBJ2-7, with D maybe TRBD1 (5 bases). The CDR3 is 13 residues long. Trimming cost V 6 bases and J 3 bases, with 12 bases left between them. Germline V gene data show CDR1 as MDHEN and CDR2 as SYDVKM. CDR3 coding DNA: TGTGCCAGCAGGATGACAGCTAACTACGAGCAGTACTTC. It specifies CASRMTANYEQYF.

The chain is built from TRBV5-1 and TRBJ1-2; the D gene is possibly TRBD1 (6 bases). Germline V gene sequence: CDR1 SGHRS, CDR2 YFSETQ. V was clipped by 7 bases and J by 6 bases, with 13 bases between them. The CDR3 is 12 amino acids. DNA of the CDR3: TGCGCCAGCGCCTTAGGGGGAGATGGCTACACCTTC. As protein: CASALGGDGYTF.